Given below is one T cell receptor (beta chain) in context. Its antigen is still unknown. Sequenced by immunoSEQ multiplex PCR; TCRdb stores in-frame clones only, minus some. The repertoire has almost 35,000 clones, roughly 93% of them found once; the top ten carry less than 8%. The data were taken from a study of T cells in localized non-small cell lung cancer. Broader study findings: Heterogeneity cannot be ruled out, as sequencing used one tumor region only. Appearances in adjacent lung were noted for a median approximately 58 of the top 100 tumor clones.

The CDR3 is made up of 14 amino acids. Germline assignment: CDR1 MNHEY and CDR2 SVGAGI. Trimming pared 6 bases from V and 2 bases from J, leaving 14 bases between. The sequence was obtained from a female donor older than 55 with stage I lung adenocarcinoma. This sample comprised peripheral blood, obtained before any cancer treatment. This chain connects TRBV6-5 to TRBJ2-7; D is uncertain. The DNA of the CDR3 is TGTGCCAGCAGGCCCCCGGGCAGCACCTACGAGCAGTACTTC. Translating it yields CASRPPGSTYEQYF.